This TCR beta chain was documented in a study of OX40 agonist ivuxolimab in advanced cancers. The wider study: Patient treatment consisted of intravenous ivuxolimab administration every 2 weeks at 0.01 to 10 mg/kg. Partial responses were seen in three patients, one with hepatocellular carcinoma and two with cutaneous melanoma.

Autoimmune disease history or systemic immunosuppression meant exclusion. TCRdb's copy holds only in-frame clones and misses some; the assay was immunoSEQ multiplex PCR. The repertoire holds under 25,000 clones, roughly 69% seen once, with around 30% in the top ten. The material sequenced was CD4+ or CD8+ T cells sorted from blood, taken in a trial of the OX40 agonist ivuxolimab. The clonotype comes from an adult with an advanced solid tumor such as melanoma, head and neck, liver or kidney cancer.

The CDR3 region is CASSYPRVGTSDETQYF. DNA of the CDR3: TGTGCCAGCAGCTACCCCCGGGTGGGGACTAGCGACGAGACCCAGTACTTC. The gene calls are TRBV7-2 and TRBJ2-5; 10 bases agree with TRBD2. Germline V gene data show CDR1 as SGHTA and CDR2 as FQGNSA. The ends lost 4 bases at V and 5 bases at J; junction bases unmatched: 13. CDR3 size: 17 residues.